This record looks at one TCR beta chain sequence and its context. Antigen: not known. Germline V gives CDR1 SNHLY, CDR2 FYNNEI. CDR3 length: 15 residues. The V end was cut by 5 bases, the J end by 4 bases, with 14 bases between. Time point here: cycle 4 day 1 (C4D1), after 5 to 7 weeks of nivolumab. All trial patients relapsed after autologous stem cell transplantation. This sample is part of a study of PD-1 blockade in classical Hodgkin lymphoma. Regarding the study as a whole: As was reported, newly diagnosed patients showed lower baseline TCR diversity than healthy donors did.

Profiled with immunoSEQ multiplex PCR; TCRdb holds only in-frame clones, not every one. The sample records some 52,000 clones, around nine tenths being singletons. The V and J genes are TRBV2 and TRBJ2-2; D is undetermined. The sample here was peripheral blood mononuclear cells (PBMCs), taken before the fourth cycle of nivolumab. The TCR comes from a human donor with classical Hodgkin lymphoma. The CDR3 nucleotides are TGTGCCAGCAGTCTAGGAACAGTGTCCACCGGGGAGCTGTTTTTT. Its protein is CASSLGTVSTGELFF.